These 28 T cell receptor beta chains originate from one sample sequenced in a study of cytomegalovirus exposure and HLA in healthy donors. 60 Vbeta and 13 Jbeta primers were used in PCR. Clones were read by immunoSEQ multiplex PCR, and TCRdb kept only the in-frame ones, dropping some. Of about 150,000 clones in the sample, over 75% were seen once. Specimen: PBMCs. The receptors were gathered from a woman between 40 and 50 years old in good health and CMV-seropositive.

The chain is built from TRBV6-6 and TRBJ2-1; 8 nucleotides match TRBD2. Germline V lookup: CDR1 MNHNY, CDR2 SVGAGI (reference sequence). V shed 2 bases and J 0 bases; nucleotides not matched to a gene: 3. This CDR3 is 16 amino acids long. CDR3 region: CASSYPAGASYNEQFF. CDR3 nucleotides: TGTGCCAGCAGTTACCCAGCGGGGGCCTCCTACAATGAGCAGTTCTTC.

The V gene is TRBV7-2, the J gene TRBJ2-5, with 16 bases aligning to TRBD2. Judging by the DNA end, TRBJ2-7 fits better; the J call may be wrong. The CDR3 is 19 residues long. Per germline, CDR1 SGHTA and CDR2 FQGNSA. CDR3 DNA sequence: TGTGCCAGCAGTCTCCTGGGACTAGCGGGAGGGTCGGAGTTCTACGAGCAGTACTTC. Protein: CASSLLGLAGGSEFYEQYF.

This chain uses TRBV7-8 with TRBJ2-7, with TRBD2 matching over 8 bases. Germline-derived CDR1 and CDR2 are SGHVS and FQNEAQ. V trimming: 5 bases; J trimming: 2 bases; junction bases outside the gene matches: 8. The CDR3 extends over 15 amino acids. CDR3 amino acids: CASSLGLGGTYEQYF. For the CDR3, the DNA is TGTGCCAGCAGCCTGGGACTAGGAGGAACCTACGAGCAGTACTTC.

V is TRBV20-1 and J is TRBJ2-5; D is perhaps TRBD2 (5 bases). The CDR3 loop spans 10 amino acids. Trimming pared 6 bases from V and 11 bases from J, leaving 13 bases between. From germline, CDR1 is DFQATT and CDR2 SNEGSKA (reference sequence). The DNA of the CDR3 is TGCAGTGCCACGGACTCAAAACAGTACTTC. Protein product: CSATDSKQYF.

The chain links TRBV7-3 to TRBJ1-1, with a weak D call TRBD1 (6 bases). This CDR3 is built from 15 residues. V lost 0 bases, J lost 1 base, and 9 bases lay in between. Germline lookup yields CDR1 SGHTA and CDR2 FQGTGA. The CDR3 DNA is TGTGCCAGCAGCTTAACCGCAGGGGCGAACACTGAAGCTTTCTTT. Residues: CASSLTAGANTEAFF.

This sequence joins TRBV7-9 and TRBJ2-1, with TRBD2 identical over 11 bases. Germline CDR1 and CDR2: SEHNR and FQNEAQ (reference sequence). CDR3 length: 15 amino acids. V shed 4 bases and J 5 bases; nucleotides not matched to a gene: 4. The CDR3 sequence is CASSSTSGSHNEQFF. DNA for the CDR3: TGTGCCAGCAGCTCAACTAGCGGGAGTCACAATGAGCAGTTCTTC.

The CDR3 nucleotides are TGTGCCAGCTCACCACCAGGACTAGCGGGAGCTTCTGAGCAGTACTTC. As protein: CASSPPGLAGASEQYF. The rearrangement links TRBV18 to TRBJ2-7, with TRBD2 identical over 13 bases. CDR3 length: 16 residues. Per germline, CDR1 KGHSH and CDR2 LQKENI. V shed 0 bases, J shed 7 bases, and the junction held 6 bases outside the gene matches.

V is TRBV29-1 and J is TRBJ2-1, with D perhaps TRBD1 (6 bases). Deletions cut 6 bases from V and 6 bases from J, with 21 bases between. CDR3 length: 15 amino acids. CDR1 SQVTM and CDR2 ANQGSEA come from the germline V gene. The CDR3: CSVALWGRTSNEQFF. CDR3 nucleotides: TGCAGCGTGGCCCTTTGGGGGCGGACATCCAATGAGCAGTTCTTC.

The chain is built from TRBV30 and TRBJ2-7, with 7 nucleotides matching TRBD1. Germline V gene data show CDR1 as GTSNPN and CDR2 as SVGIG (reference sequence). The junction had 7 bases not matched to a gene; V was cut back by 2 bases and J by 6 bases. The CDR3 runs 13 residues. The CDR3 region is CAWSTGQPIEQYF. The CDR3 DNA reads TGTGCCTGGAGTACGGGACAGCCTATCGAGCAGTACTTC.

This clone was counted a single time. V and J are TRBV2 and TRBJ2-7; TRBD2 matches 11 bases. This CDR3 has 17 residues. V gave up 4 bases and J gave up 1 base; unmatched junction bases: 9. Germline CDR1 is SNHLY and CDR2 is FYNNEI. The CDR3 spells CASSALAGGLLSYEQYF. The CDR3 DNA sequence: TGTGCCAGCAGTGCTCTAGCGGGAGGACTATTATCCTACGAGCAGTACTTC.

For the CDR3, the DNA is TGTGCCAGCAGCGTAGGTCCTAGCGGGAGTACTACCTACGAGCAGTACTTC. It translates to CASSVGPSGSTTYEQYF. The chain links TRBV9 to TRBJ2-7; 10 bases map to TRBD2. CDR3 size: 17 residues. Trimming took 0 bases from V and 2 from J; bases not matched to a gene: 8. The germline V gene has CDR1 SGDLS and CDR2 YYNGEE.

The table lists this clone with many counts. This rearrangement joins TRBV7-9 to TRBJ2-6; TRBD1 matches at 9 bases. Per the germline V gene, CDR1 is SEHNR and CDR2 is FQNEAQ (reference sequence). This CDR3 region has 18 residues. Trimming at V came to 3 bases and at J to 1 base, leaving 7 bases not matched to a gene. CDR3 bases: TGTGCCAGCAGCTTTTCAGGACAGGGGCCATCTGGGGCCAACGTCCTGACTTTC. As protein: CASSFSGQGPSGANVLTF.

CDR3 loop: CASSLVGPNTGELFF. DNA for the CDR3: TGCGCCAGCAGCTTGGTTGGCCCGAACACCGGGGAGCTGTTTTTT. This chain links TRBV5-1 with TRBJ2-2; no firm D call. Germline CDR1 SGHRS, CDR2 YFSETQ. CDR3 length: 15 amino acids. The V end was cut by 0 bases, the J end by 0 bases, with 6 bases between.

The chain links TRBV9 to TRBJ2-5; D call uncertain. The CDR3 covers 19 residues. In germline, CDR1 is SGDLS, CDR2 YYNGEE. Trimming cost V 0 bases and J 1 base, with 22 bases left between them. The CDR3 here is CASSVVVTVVIQAQETQYF. CDR3 DNA: TGTGCCAGCAGCGTAGTTGTCACGGTGGTGATTCAGGCCCAAGAGACCCAGTACTTC.

In its sample, this clone was seen a few times. J is TRBJ1-5 and V is TRBV28, with 9 nucleotides matching TRBD1. The CDR3 extends over 15 amino acids. The germline V gene has CDR1 MDHEN and CDR2 SYDVKM. The trim removed 1 base at V and 4 bases at J, leaving 2 bases unmatched. Here the CDR3 reads CASSLLGTGNQPQHF. The CDR3 nucleotides are TGTGCCAGCAGTTTATTAGGGACAGGGAATCAGCCCCAGCATTTT.

The CDR3 here is CAISDQGYEQYF. In DNA form, the CDR3 reads TGTGCCATCAGTGACCAGGGTTACGAGCAGTACTTC. The V gene is TRBV10-3, the J gene TRBJ2-7; tentatively, D is TRBD1 (5 bases). The germline V gene has CDR1 ENHRY and CDR2 SYGVKD. V was pared by 3 bases and J by 4 bases, with 7 bases between. The CDR3 is made up of 12 amino acids.

This clone has only a few counts. The rearrangement joins TRBV29-1 to TRBJ2-1; 12 bases fit TRBD2. Germline V gives CDR1 SQVTM, CDR2 ANQGSEA. After removal of 6 bases from V and 4 bases from J, the junction contained 1 base not matched to a gene. This CDR3 spans 13 amino acids. CDR3 amino acids: CSVGTSGYNEQFF. CDR3 DNA: TGCAGCGTCGGGACTAGCGGGTACAATGAGCAGTTCTTC.

The chain uses TRBV11-3 and TRBJ2-3, with 8 bases lining up with TRBD2. With 2 bases clipped from V and 5 bases from J, the junction kept 9 bases outside the gene matches. The CDR3 covers 16 residues. In germline, CDR1 is SGHNT, CDR2 YENEEA. The chain's CDR3 is CASSLIFGLAKDTQYF. The CDR3 region has the DNA TGTGCCAGCAGCTTAATCTTCGGACTAGCAAAAGATACGCAGTATTTT. Full variable domain (remainder filled in from reference TRBV11-3 and TRBJ2-3): EAGVVQSPRYKIIEKKQPVAFWCNPISGHNTLYWYLQNLGQGPELLIRYENEEAVDDSQLPKDRFSAERLKGVDSTLKIQPAELGDSAVYLCASSLIFGLAKDTQYFGPGTRLTVL.

This chain connects TRBV29-1 to TRBJ2-7, with 7 bases identical to TRBD1. Germline V gene sequence: CDR1 SQVTM, CDR2 ANQGSEA. The CDR3 length is 13 residues. V was clipped by 7 bases and J by 2 bases; unmatched bases: 8. The CDR3 nucleotides are TGCAGCGCTACGGGACAGATACCCTACGAGCAGTACTTC. Amino acids: CSATGQIPYEQYF.

The chain joins TRBV25-1 to TRBJ1-5, with 7 bases lining up with TRBD1. The CDR3 is 16 residues long. CDR1 is MGHDK and CDR2 is SYGVNS in the germline V gene. Trimming took 3 bases from V and 3 from J; bases not matched to a gene: 8. CDR3 region: CASSDPKQGFNQPQHF. The CDR3 DNA sequence: TGTGCCAGCAGTGATCCCAAACAGGGGTTCAATCAGCCCCAGCATTTT.

The DNA for the CDR3 is TGTGCCAGCAGTGAAAGCGGGAGGGCCGAAGAGACCCAGTACTTC. This encodes CASSESGRAEETQYF. J is TRBJ2-5 and V is TRBV6-1, with 10 nucleotides matching TRBD2. This CDR3 comprises 15 residues. J was trimmed by 3 bases and V by 2 bases; bases with no gene match: 3. CDR1 is MNHNS and CDR2 is SASEGT in the germline V gene.

This clone was seen just once. The CDR3 is CASSLERETDTQYF. The CDR3 bases are TGCGCCAGCAGCTTGGAGCGGGAAACAGATACGCAGTATTTT. This chain uses TRBV5-1 with TRBJ2-3, with 7 bases matching TRBD2. The J segment lost 3 bases and the V segment lost 0 bases, leaving 1 base of the junction unmatched. This CDR3 is built from 14 residues. The germline gives CDR1 SGHRS, CDR2 YFSETQ.

J is TRBJ2-1 and V is TRBV19, with D possibly matching TRBD2 (5 bases). The CDR3 is made up of 14 amino acids. Between the trimmed V and J ends, which lost 3 bases and 0 bases, there was a span of 6 bases. Germline CDR1 reads LNHDA; CDR2 reads SQIVND (reference sequence). The DNA for the CDR3 is TGTGCCAGTAGTATTACTAGCTCCTACAATGAGCAGTTCTTC. Residues: CASSITSSYNEQFF.

The chain combines TRBV13 with TRBJ2-3; 11 nucleotides match TRBD2. After removal of 5 bases from V and 2 bases from J, the junction contained 6 bases not matched to a gene. CDR3 length: 16 residues. Germline CDR1 and CDR2: PRHDT and FYEKMQ (reference sequence). CDR3 in amino acids: CASSTRLAGSTDTQYF. CDR3 sequence (DNA): TGTGCCAGCAGCACCAGACTAGCGGGATCCACAGATACGCAGTATTTT.

The chain has TRBV28 and TRBJ2-4; perhaps TRBD1 as D (6 bases). The CDR3 sequence is 14 residues long. V gave up 6 bases and J gave up 7 bases, with 16 bases separating them. The germline gives CDR1 MDHEN, CDR2 SYDVKM. The CDR3 DNA sequence: TGTGCCAGCAGAAAAATGGGGGCCTCGAACATTCAGTACTTC. Translation: CASRKMGASNIQYF.

The V and J genes are TRBV7-9 and TRBJ1-1, with D maybe TRBD1 (5 bases). There are 13 residues in the CDR3. CDR1 and CDR2 from the germline V gene are SEHNR and FQNEAQ (reference sequence). V lost 8 bases and J lost 1, with 11 bases in between. In DNA form, the CDR3 reads TGTGCCAGCTTCAAAACAGGGAACACTGAAGCTTTCTTT. Translation gives CASFKTGNTEAFF.

This chain connects TRBV11-2 to TRBJ2-5; 8 bases align to TRBD1. The germline CDR1 and CDR2 sequences are SGHAT and FQNNGV. J was trimmed by 4 bases and V by 2 bases; bases with no gene match: 6. The CDR3 loop spans 15 amino acids. CDR3 loop: CASSLNPGGPETQYF. The CDR3 DNA sequence: TGTGCCAGCAGCTTAAATCCAGGGGGCCCAGAGACCCAGTACTTC.

The V and J genes are TRBV5-1 and TRBJ2-7; 7 bases line up with TRBD2. CDR1 and CDR2 (germline): SGHRS, YFSETQ. CDR3 length equals 15 residues. V trimming: 0 bases; J trimming: 2 bases; junction bases outside the gene matches: 5. Here the CDR3 DNA reads TGCGCCAGCAGCTTGGAGGGTCTAGCGGCCTACGAGCAGTACTTC. Encoded protein: CASSLEGLAAYEQYF.